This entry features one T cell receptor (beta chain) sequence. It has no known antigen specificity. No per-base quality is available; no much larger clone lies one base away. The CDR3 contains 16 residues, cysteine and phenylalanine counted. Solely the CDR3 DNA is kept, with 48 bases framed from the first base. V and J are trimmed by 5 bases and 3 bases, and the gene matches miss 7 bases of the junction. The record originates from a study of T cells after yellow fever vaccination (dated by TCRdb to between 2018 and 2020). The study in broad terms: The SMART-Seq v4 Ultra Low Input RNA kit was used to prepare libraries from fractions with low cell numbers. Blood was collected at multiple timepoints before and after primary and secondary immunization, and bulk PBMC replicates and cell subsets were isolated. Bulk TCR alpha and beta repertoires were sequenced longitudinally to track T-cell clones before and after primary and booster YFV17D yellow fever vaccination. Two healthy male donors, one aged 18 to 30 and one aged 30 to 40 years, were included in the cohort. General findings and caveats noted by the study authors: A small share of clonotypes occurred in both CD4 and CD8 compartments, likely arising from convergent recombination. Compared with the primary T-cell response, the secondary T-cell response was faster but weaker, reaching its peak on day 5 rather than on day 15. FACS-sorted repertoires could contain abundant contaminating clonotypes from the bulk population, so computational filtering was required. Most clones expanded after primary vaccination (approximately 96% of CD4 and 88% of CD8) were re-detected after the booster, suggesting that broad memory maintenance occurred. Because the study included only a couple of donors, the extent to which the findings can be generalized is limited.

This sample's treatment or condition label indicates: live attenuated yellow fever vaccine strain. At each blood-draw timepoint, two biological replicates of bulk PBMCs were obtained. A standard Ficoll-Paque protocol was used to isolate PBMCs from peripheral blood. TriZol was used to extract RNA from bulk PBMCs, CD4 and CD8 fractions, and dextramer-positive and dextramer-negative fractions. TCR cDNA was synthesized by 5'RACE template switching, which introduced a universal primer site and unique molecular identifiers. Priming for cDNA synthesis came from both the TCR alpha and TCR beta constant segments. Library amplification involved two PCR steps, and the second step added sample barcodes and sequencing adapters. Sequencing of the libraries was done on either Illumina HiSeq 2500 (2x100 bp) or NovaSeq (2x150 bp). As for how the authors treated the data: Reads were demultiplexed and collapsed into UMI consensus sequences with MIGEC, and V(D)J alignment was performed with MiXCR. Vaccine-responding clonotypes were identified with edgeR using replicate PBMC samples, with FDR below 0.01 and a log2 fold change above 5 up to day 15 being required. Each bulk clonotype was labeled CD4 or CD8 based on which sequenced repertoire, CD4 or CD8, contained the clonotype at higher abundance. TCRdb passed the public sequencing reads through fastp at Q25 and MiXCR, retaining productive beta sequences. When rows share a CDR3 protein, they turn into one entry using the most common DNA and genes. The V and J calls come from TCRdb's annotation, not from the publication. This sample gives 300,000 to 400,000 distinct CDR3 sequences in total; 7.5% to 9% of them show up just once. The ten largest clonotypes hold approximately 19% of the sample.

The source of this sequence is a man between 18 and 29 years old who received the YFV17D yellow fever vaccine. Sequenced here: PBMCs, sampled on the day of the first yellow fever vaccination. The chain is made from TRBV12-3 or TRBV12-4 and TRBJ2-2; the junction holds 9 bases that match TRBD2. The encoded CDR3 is CASSTSGGSDTGELFF. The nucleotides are TGTGCCAGCAGTACCAGCGGGGGGTCGGACACCGGGGAGCTGTTTTTT.